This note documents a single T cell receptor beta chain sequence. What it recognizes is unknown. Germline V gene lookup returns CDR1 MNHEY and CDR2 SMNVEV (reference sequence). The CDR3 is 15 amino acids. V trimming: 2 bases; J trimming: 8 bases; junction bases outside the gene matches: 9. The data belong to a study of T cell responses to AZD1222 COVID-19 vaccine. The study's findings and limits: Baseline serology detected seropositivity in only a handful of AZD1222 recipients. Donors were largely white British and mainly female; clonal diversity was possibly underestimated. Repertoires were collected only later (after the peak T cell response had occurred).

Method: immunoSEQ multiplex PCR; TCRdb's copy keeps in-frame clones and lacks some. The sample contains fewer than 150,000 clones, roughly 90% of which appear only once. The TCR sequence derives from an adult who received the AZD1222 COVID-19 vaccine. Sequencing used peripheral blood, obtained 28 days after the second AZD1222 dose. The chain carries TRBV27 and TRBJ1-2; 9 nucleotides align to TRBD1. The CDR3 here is CASSLRQGGLYGYTF. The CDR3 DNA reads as TGTGCCAGCAGTTTAAGACAGGGGGGTTTATACGGCTACACCTTC.